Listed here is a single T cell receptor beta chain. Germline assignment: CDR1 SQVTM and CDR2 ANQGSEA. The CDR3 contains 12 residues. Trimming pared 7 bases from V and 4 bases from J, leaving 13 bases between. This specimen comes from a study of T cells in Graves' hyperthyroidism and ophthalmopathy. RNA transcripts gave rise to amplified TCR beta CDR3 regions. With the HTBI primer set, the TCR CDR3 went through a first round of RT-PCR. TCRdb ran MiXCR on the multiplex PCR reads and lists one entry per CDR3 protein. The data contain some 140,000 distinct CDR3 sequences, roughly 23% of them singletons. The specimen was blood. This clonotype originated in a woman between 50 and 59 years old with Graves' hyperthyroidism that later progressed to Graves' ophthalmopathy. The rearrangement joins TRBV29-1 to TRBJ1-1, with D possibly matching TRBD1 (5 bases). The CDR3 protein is CSGFRGATEAFF. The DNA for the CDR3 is TGCAGCGGATTCAGAGGGGCCACTGAAGCTTTCTTT.